This T cell receptor (beta chain) comes out of a study of blood T cell repertoires in COVID-19. Study overall: COVID-19 samples from acute and convalescent phases originated in the United States, Italy and Spain. Sources were T cells, B-cell-depleted T cells, or PBMCs; the material itself was cDNA or gDNA.

Original analysis: Using reference gene primer amplification, nucleated cell counts were estimated. The data were produced by immunoSEQ multiplex PCR, yet TCRdb's version contains in-frame clones alone and is incomplete. V, J and clone size are those of that table, while D and trimming were read from the DNA. The top ten hold around a third of the sample, which has about 80,000 clones, around 84% seen once. V lost 3 bases, J lost 14 bases, and 10 bases lay in between. Germline-derived CDR1 and CDR2 are DFQATT and SNEGSKA (reference sequence). The CDR3 is 9 amino acids. This sequence joins TRBV20-1 and TRBJ1-1; D unresolved. This TCR was recovered from a woman in her seventies with acute or convalescent COVID-19. Specimen: peripheral blood. The CDR3: CSASRAAFF. The CDR3 DNA reads TGCAGTGCTAGCCGCGCGGCCTTCTTT.